The TCR beta chain under discussion was sequenced for a study of beta chain features in type 1 diabetes. Study outcomes and limitations: Type 1 diabetes patients had moderately but significantly shorter TCRB CDR3s in all four CD4+ subsets.

The whole isolated RNA underwent reverse transcription, so sequencing captured expressed TCRB transcripts. This table comes from immunoSEQ multiplex PCR, and its TCRdb copy is limited to in-frame clones, with some not included. Found here are under 250,000 clones, over 11% of them singletons; the top ten hold approximately 0.021%. Note on this clone: Its antigen is not identified.

The junction had 6 bases not matched to a gene; V was cut back by 4 bases and J by 0 bases. The CDR3 is made up of 16 amino acids. CDR1 and CDR2 from the germline V gene are LNHDA and SQIVND (reference sequence). The chain joins TRBV19 to TRBJ2-4, with 7 bases aligning to TRBD1. Sequencing was carried out using naive CD4+ T cells from blood. The receptor comes from a man aged 25 to 45 with type 1 diabetes. The CDR3 bases are TGTGCCAGTAGTACACGGGACAGCCTAGCCAAAAACATTCAGTACTTC. It translates to CASSTRDSLAKNIQYF. Full variable domain (remainder filled in from reference TRBV19 and TRBJ2-4): DGGITQSPKYLFRKEGQNVTLSCEQNLNHDAMYWYRQDPGQGLRLIYYSQIVNDFQKGDIAEGYSVSREKKESFPLTVTSAQKNPTAFYLCASSTRDSLAKNIQYFGAGTRLSVL.